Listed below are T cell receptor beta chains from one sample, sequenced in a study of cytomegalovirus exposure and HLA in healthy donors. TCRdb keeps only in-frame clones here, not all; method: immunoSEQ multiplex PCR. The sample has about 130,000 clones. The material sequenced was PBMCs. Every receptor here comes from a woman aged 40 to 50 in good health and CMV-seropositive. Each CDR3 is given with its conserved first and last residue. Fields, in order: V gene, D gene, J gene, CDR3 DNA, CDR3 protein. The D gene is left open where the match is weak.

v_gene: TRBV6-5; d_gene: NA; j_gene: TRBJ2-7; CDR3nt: TGTGCCAGCAGTTACTCGAGGAATAGCCACGAGCAGTACTTC; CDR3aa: CASSYSRNSHEQYF
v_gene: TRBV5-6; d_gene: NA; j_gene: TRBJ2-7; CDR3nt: TGTGCCAGCAGTTCAGATTCCTACGAGCAGTACTTC; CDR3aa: CASSSDSYEQYF
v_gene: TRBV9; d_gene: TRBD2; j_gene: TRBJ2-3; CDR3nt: TGTGCCAGCAGCGGACTAGCGGGAGACCCCCCTGGCACAGATACGCAGTATTTT; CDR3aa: CASSGLAGDPPGTDTQYF
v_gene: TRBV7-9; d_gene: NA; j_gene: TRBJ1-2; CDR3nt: TGTGCCAGCAGCTTAGAAGGACAGACTAACTATGGCTACACCTTC; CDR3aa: CASSLEGQTNYGYTF
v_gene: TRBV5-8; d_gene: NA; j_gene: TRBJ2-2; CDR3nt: TGTGCCAGCAGTAGGGAGAGGAACACCGGGGAGCTGTTTTTT; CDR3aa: CASSRERNTGELFF
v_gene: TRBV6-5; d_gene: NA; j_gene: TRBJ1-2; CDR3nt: TGTGCCAGCAGTTACCTCCCTAACTATGGCTACACCTTC; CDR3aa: CASSYLPNYGYTF
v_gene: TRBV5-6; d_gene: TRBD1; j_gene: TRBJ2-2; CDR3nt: TGTGCCAGCAGCTTGCGATGGACAGGGCGCACCGGGGAGCTGTTTTTT; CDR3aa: CASSLRWTGRTGELFF
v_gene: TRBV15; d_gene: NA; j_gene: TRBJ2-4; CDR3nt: TGTGCCACCAGCAGAGACACCAAAAACATTCAGTACTTC; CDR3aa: CATSRDTKNIQYF
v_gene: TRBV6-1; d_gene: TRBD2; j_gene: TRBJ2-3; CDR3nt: TGTGCCAGCAGTGAACCGGGACTACCCCGAGATACGCAGTATTTT; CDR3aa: CASSEPGLPRDTQYF
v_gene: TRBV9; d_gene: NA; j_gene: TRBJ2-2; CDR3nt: TGTGCCAGCAGCGTAGTAGTCGGGGAGCTGTTTTTT; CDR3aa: CASSVVVGELFF
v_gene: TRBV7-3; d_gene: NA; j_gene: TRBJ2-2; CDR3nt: TGTGCCAGCAGCTTAATCCCTAGCCCGAACACCGGGGAGCTGTTTTTT; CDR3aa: CASSLIPSPNTGELFF
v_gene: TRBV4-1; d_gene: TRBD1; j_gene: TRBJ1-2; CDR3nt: TGCGCCAGCAGCCCGCGGACAGGGACGGTGGATGGCTACACCTTC; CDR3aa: CASSPRTGTVDGYTF
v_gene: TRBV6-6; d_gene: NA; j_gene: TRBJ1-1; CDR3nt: TGTGCCAGCAAGGGAGGCACTGAAGCTTTCTTT; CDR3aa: CASKGGTEAFF
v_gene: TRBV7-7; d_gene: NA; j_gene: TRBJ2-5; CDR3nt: TGTGCCAGCAGCTTAAGTCCGGAGGAGACCCAGTACTTC; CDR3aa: CASSLSPEETQYF
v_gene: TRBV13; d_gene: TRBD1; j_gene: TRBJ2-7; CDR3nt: TGTGCCAGCAGCCCACGACAGGGGGCGCAACGCGAGCAGTACTTC; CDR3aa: CASSPRQGAQREQYF
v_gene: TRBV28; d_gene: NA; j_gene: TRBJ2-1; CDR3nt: TGTGCCAGCAGTCACCGTGAGTGGGCGGGACGGGAGCAGTTCTTC; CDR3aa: CASSHREWAGREQFF
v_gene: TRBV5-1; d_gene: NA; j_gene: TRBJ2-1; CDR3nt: TGCGCCAGCAGCGGCGACTCGTACAATGAGCAGTTCTTC; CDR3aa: CASSGDSYNEQFF
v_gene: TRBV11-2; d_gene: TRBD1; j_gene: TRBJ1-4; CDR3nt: TGTGCCAGCAGCTTAGTCAGGGGGAGAGACGAAAAACTGTTTTTT; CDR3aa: CASSLVRGRDEKLFF
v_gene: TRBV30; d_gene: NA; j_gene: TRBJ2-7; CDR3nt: TGTGCCTGGAGTCCCGCCTACGAGCAGTACTTC; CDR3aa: CAWSPAYEQYF
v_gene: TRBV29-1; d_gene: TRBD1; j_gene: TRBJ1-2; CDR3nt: TGCAGCGTTTGGAAGGGACAGGAAAACTATGGCTACACCTTC; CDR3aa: CSVWKGQENYGYTF
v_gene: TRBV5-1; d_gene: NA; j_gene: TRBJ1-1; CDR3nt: TGCGCCAGCAGCTTGGCAGGGTCGTCTGCTTTCTTT; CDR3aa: CASSLAGSSAFF
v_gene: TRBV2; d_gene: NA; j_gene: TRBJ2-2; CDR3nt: TGTGCCAGCAGGAGAACGGGTGGCAACACCGGGGAGCTGTTTTTT; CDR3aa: CASRRTGGNTGELFF
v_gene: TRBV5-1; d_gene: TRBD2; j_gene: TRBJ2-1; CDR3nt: TGCGCCAGCAGCTTGTCTAGCGGGAGACAAAAGTTCTTC; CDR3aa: CASSLSSGRQKFF
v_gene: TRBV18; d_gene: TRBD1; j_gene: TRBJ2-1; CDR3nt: TGTGCCAGCTCACCAGATCCAGGGGGCAATGAGCAGTTCTTC; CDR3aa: CASSPDPGGNEQFF
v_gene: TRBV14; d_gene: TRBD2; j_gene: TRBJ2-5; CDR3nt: TGTGCCAGCAGAAGACCTTCAGTAGCGGGATCGGGAGAGACCCAGTACTTC; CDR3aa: CASRRPSVAGSGETQYF
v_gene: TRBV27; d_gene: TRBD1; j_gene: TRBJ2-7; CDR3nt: TGTGCCACCAGGGGACAGGGTCTCTACGAGCAGTACTTC; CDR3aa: CATRGQGLYEQYF
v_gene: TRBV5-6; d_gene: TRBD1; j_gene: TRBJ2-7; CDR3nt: TGTGCCAGCAGCTTTATAGGGACAGGGGACTACGAGCAGTACTTC; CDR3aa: CASSFIGTGDYEQYF
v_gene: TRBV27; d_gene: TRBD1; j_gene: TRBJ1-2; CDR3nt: TGTGCCAGCAGTCAGGACAGGAACTATGGCTACACCTTC; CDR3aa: CASSQDRNYGYTF
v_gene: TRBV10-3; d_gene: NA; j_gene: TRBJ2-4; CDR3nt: TGTGCCATCAGTGAGCCGGCCAAAAACATTCAGTACTTC; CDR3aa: CAISEPAKNIQYF
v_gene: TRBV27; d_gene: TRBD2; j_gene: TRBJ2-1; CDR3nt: TGTGCCAGCAGTTTAGGGACTAGCGGGAACAATGAGCAGTTCTTC; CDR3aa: CASSLGTSGNNEQFF
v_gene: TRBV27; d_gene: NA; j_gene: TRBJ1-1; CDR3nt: TGTGCCAGCAGTTTATCCTCGGGGGGCGCGTTCACTGAAGCTTTCTTT; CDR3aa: CASSLSSGGAFTEAFF
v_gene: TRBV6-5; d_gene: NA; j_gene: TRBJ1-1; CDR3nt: TGTGCCAGCAGGGTGTTTACTCCAGGGAACACTGAAGCTTTCTTT; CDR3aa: CASRVFTPGNTEAFF
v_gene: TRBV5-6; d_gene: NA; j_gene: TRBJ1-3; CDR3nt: TGTGCCAGCAACAGGGCTGGAAACACCATATATTTT; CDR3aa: CASNRAGNTIYF
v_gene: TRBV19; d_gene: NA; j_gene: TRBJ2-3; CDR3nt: TGTGCCAGTAGTATTTACAGCTCTAGCACAGATACGCAGTATTTT; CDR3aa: CASSIYSSSTDTQYF
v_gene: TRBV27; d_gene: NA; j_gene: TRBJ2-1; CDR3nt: TGTGCCAGCAGTTTCCTGACTATTCATGGGGATGAGCAGTTCTTC; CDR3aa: CASSFLTIHGDEQFF
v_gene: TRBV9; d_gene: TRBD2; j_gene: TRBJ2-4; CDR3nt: TGTGCCAGCAGCGTAGTGACTAGCGGGTTGCTAGCCAAAAACATTCAGTACTTC; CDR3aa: CASSVVTSGLLAKNIQYF
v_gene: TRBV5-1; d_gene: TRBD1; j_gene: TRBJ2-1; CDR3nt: TGCGCCAGCAGCGCCCGACAGGGGGCTACGGTGAATGAGCAGTTCTTC; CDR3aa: CASSARQGATVNEQFF
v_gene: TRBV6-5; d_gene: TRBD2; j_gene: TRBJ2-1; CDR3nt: TGTGCCACAAGCGGGAGTGGGTACAATGAGCAGTTCTTC; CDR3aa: CATSGSGYNEQFF
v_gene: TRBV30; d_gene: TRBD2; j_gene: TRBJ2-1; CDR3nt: TGTGCCTGGAGTGCGGCTAGCGGGCCAATAAGGTACAATGAGCAGTTCTTC; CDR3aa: CAWSAASGPIRYNEQFF
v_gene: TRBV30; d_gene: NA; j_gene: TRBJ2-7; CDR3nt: TGTGCCTGGAGTCTTGGGCCCACCGGCGAGCAGTACTTC; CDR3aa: CAWSLGPTGEQYF
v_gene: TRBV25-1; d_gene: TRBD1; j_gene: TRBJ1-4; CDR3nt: TGTGCCAGCAGAAGACAGGGGCTGGCTAATGAAAAACTGTTTTTT; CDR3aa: CASRRQGLANEKLFF
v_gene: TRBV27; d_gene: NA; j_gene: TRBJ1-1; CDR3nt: TGTGCCAGCAGTTCCTACGTGGGGCCTGAAGCTTTCTTT; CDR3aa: CASSSYVGPEAFF
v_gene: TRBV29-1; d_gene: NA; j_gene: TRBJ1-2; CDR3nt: TGCAGCGTTGGTAGGCAGGGGTATGGCTACACCTTC; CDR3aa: CSVGRQGYGYTF
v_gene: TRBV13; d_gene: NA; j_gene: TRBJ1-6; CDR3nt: TGTGCCAGCAGCCCTAGGGGGAGGGTTCATTCACCCCTCCACTTT; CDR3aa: CASSPRGRVHSPLHF
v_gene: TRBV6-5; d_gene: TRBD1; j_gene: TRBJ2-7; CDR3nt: TGTGCCAGCAGTGGCCGGGACAGGGGGCTGTACGAGCAGTACTTC; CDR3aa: CASSGRDRGLYEQYF
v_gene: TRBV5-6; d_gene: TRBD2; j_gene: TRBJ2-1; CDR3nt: TGTGCCAGCAGCTTGGCCGGTGGCGGGGGCTACAATGAGCAGTTCTTC; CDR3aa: CASSLAGGGGYNEQFF
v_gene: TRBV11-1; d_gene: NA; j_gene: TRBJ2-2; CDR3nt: TGTGCCAGCAGCCTAACTAACACCGGGGAGCTGTTTTTT; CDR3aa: CASSLTNTGELFF
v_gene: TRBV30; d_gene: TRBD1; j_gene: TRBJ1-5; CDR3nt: TGTGCCTGGAGCGCCTTAGGACAGGGAGTCCGATTTCAGCCCCAGCATTTT; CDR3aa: CAWSALGQGVRFQPQHF
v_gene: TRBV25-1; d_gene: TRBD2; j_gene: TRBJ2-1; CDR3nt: TGTGCCAGCAGCCTAAGGGGACTAGCGGACAATGAGCAGTTCTTC; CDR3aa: CASSLRGLADNEQFF
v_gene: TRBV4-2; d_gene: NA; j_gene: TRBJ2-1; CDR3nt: TGTGCCAGCAGCCCAATCAGGAGGGGACGGAATGAGCAGTTCTTC; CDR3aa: CASSPIRRGRNEQFF
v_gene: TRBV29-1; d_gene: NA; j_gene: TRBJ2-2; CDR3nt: TGCAGCGTTCAGGGCTACGGGGAGCTGTTTTTT; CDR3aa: CSVQGYGELFF
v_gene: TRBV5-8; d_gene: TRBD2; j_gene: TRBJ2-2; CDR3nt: TGTGCCAGCAGCCTCCGGACTAGCGGGAACACCGGGGAGCTGTTTTTT; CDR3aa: CASSLRTSGNTGELFF